The sequence of this TCR beta chain was determined in a study of T cell responses to AZD1222 COVID-19 vaccine. General study results and limits: Only six people who got AZD1222 tested seropositive at baseline. Spike-spanning, vaccine-associated CD4 TCRs were dominant at 160-218 and 743-854.

Repertoires were generated with immunoSEQ multiplex PCR, while TCRdb's copy carries only in-frame clones and drops some. Seen here are more than 75,000 clones, about nine tenths observed once, and the top ten hold about 25%. CDR1 and CDR2 from the germline V gene are MNHNS and SASEGT. Between the trimmed V and J ends, which lost 1 base and 2 bases, there was a span of 11 bases. The CDR3 has 15 amino acids. Comments on this clone: The target antigen is unknown.

The receptor comes from an adult in good health. The chain couples TRBV6-1 to TRBJ1-1; D perhaps matches TRBD1 (6 bases). The sequencing here drew on peripheral blood, taken on day 0 of AZD1222 vaccination. The CDR3 protein is CASSEDDRFNTEAFF. The CDR3 DNA is TGTGCCAGCAGTGAAGATGACAGGTTTAACACTGAAGCTTTCTTT.